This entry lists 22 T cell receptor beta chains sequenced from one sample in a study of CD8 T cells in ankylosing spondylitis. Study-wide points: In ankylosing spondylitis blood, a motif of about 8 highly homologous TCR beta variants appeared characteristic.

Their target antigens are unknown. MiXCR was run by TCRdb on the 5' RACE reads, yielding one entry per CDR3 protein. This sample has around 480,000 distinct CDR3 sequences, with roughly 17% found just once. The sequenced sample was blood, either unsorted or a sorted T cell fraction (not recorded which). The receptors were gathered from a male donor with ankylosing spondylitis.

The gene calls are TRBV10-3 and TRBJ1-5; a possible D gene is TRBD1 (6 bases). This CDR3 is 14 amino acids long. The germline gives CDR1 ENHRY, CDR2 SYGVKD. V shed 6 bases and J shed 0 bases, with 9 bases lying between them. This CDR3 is CAISRTASNQPQHF. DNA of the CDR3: TGTGCCATCAGCAGGACAGCTAGCAATCAGCCCCAGCATTTT.

CDR3: CASSPPGQANTEAFF. The CDR3 DNA follows: TGTGCCAGCAGTCCCCCCGGACAGGCGAACACTGAAGCTTTCTTT. The chain couples TRBV12-3 or TRBV12-4 to TRBJ1-1; TRBD1 agrees at 7 bases. J lost 1 base, V lost 5 bases, and 7 bases had no gene match. This CDR3 contains 15 residues.

CDR3 sequence (DNA): TGTGCCAGCAGCTGGGGGACAGGGGACTATGGCTACACCTTC. It yields the protein CASSWGTGDYGYTF. The chain combines TRBV5-5 with TRBJ1-2; 10 bases are a match to TRBD1. The CDR3 extends over 14 amino acids. CDR1 SGHKS and CDR2 YYEKEE come from the germline V gene (reference sequence). Unmatched junction bases numbered 2, after V lost 3 bases and J lost 3 bases.

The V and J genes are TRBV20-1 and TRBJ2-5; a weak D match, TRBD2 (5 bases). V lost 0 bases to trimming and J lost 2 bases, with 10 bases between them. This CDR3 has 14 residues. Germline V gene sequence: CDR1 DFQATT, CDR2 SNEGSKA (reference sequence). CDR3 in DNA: TGCAGTGCTAGAGAGACTAATTTACAAGAGACCCAGTACTTC. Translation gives CSARETNLQETQYF.

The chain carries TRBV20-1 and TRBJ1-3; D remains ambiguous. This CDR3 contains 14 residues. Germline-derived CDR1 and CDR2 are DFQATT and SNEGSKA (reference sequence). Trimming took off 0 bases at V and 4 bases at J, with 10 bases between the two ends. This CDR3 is CSARDRSKGNTIYF. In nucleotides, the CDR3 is TGCAGTGCTAGAGATCGGTCGAAGGGAAACACCATATATTTT.

The chain's CDR3 is CASSFGEGGTQYF. In DNA form, the CDR3 reads TGTGCCAGCAGTTTTGGGGAGGGAGGGACCCAGTACTTC. The chain carries TRBV27 and TRBJ2-5; 7 bases agree with TRBD2. This CDR3 contains 13 residues. Germline CDR1 reads MNHEY; CDR2 reads SMNVEV (reference sequence). V lost 3 bases and J lost 7; bases outside the gene matches: 5.

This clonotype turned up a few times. The CDR3 nucleotides are TGTGCCAGCAGCTTAGGCAGCCACTCCTACAATGAGCAGTTCTTC. Translated: CASSLGSHSYNEQFF. The chain combines TRBV7-2 with TRBJ2-1; D is undetermined. V lost 1 base and J 0 bases, leaving 7 bases between the germline ends. The V gene's germline CDR1 is SGHTA and CDR2 FQGNSA. This CDR3 is built from 15 residues.

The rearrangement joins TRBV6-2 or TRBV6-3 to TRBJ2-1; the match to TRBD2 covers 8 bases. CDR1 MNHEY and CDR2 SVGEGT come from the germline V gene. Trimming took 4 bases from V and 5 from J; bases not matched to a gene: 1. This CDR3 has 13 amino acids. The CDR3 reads CASSLGLDNEQFF. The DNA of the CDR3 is TGTGCCAGCAGTTTGGGACTAGACAATGAGCAGTTCTTC.

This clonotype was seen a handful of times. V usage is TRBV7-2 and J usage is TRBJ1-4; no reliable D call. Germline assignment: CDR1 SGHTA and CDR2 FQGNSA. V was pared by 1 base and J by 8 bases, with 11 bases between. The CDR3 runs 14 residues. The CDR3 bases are TGTGCCAGCAGCTTAGAAGCGGCGAGAGAAAAACTGTTTTTT. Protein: CASSLEAAREKLFF. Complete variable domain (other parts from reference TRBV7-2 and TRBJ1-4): GAGVSQSPSNKVTEKGKDVELRCDPISGHTALYWYRQSLGQGLEFLIYFQGNSAPDKSGLPSDRFSAERTGGSVSTLTIQRTQQEDSAVYLCASSLEAAREKLFFGSGTQLSVL.

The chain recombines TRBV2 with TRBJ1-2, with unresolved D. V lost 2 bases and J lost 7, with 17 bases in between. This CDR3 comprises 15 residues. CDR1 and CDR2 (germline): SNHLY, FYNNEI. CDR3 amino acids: CASSERRAGIGGYTF. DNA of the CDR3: TGTGCCAGCAGTGAAAGAAGGGCCGGGATTGGTGGCTACACCTTC.

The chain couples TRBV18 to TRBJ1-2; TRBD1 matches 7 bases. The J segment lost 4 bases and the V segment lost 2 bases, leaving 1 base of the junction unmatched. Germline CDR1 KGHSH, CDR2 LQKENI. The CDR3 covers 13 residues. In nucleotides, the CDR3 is TGTGCCAGCTCACCAAAGGGGGCCTATGGCTACACCTTC. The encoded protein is CASSPKGAYGYTF. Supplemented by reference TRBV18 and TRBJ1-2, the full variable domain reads NAGVMQNPRHLVRRRGQEARLRCSPMKGHSHVYWYRQLPEEGLKFMVYLQKENIIDESGMPKERFSAEFPKEGPSILRIQQVVRGDSAAYFCASSPKGAYGYTFGSGTRLTVV.

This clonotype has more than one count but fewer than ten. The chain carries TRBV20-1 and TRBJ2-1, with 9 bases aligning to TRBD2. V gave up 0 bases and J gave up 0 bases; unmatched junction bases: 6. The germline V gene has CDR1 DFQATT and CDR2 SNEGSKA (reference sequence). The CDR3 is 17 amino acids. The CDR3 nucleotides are TGCAGTGCTAGAGATCTAGCGGGAATACCCTCCTACAATGAGCAGTTCTTC. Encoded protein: CSARDLAGIPSYNEQFF.

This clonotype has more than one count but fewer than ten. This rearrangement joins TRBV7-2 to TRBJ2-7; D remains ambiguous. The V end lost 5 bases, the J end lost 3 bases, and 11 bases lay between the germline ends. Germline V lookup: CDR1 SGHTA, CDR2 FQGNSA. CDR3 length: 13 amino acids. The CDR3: CASSPDRYYEQYF. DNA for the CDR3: TGTGCCAGCAGCCCTGACCGATACTACGAGCAGTACTTC.

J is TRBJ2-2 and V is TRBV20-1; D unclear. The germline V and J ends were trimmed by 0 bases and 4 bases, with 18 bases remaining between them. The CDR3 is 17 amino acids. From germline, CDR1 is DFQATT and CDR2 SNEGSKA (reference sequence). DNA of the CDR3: TGCAGTGCTAGAGATCCTCGGACCAACGCCATCACCGGGGAGCTGTTTTTT. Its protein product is CSARDPRTNAITGELFF.

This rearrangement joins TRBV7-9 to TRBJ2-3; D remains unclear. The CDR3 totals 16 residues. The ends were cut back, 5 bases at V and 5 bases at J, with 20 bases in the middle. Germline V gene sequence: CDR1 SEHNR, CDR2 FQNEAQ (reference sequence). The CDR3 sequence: CASSPGLSVSRDTQYF. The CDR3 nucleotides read TGTGCCAGCAGCCCCGGGCTGTCTGTTTCGAGAGATACGCAGTATTTT.

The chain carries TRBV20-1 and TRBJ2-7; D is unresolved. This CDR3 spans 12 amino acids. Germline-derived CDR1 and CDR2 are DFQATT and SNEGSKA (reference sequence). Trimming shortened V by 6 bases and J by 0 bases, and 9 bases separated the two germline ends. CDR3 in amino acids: CSARIGSYEQYF. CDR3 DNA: TGCAGTGCCCGCATAGGCTCCTACGAGCAGTACTTC.

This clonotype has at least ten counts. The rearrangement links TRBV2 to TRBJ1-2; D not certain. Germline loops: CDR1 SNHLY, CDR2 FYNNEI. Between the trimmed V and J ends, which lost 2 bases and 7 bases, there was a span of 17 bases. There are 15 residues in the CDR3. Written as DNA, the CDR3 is TGTGCCAGCAGTGAATCGATCGGGGTTAAGTCTGGCTACACCTTC. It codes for CASSESIGVKSGYTF.

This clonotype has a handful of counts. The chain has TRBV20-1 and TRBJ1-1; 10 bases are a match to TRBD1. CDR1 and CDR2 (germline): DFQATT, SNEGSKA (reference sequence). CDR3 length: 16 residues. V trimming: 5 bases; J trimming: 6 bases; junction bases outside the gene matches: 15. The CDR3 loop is CSAPKTGGRRIAEAFF. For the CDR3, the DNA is TGCAGTGCTCCCAAGACAGGGGGCCGGCGGATTGCTGAAGCTTTCTTT.

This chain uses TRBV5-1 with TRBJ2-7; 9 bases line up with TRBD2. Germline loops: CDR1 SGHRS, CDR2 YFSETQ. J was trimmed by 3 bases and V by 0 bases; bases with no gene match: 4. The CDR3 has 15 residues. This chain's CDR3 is CASSLEGLAYYEQYF. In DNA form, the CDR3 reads TGCGCCAGCAGCTTGGAGGGACTAGCCTACTACGAGCAGTACTTC.

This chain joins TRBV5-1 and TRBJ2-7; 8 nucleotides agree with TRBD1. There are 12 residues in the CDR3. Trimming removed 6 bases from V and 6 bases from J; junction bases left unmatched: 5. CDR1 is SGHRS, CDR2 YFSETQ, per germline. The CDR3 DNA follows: TGCGCCAGCATCGCCGACAGGGGCGAGCAGTACTTC. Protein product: CASIADRGEQYF.

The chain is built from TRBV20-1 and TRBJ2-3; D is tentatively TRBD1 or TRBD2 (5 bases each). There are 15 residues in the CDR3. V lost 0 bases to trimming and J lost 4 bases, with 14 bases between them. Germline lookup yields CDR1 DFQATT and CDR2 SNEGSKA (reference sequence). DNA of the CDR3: TGCAGTGCTAGAGATTCGGGGTGGGGCCCAGATACGCAGTATTTT. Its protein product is CSARDSGWGPDTQYF.

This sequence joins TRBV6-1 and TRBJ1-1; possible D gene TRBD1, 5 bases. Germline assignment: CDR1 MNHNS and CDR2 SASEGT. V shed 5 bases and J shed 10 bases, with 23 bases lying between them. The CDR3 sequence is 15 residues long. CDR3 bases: TGTGCCAGCAGTCCCAGACGGGGCAACCTCGAGGGAGCTTTCTTT. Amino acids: CASSPRRGNLEGAFF.